The 23 T cell receptor beta chains below were found in one sample sequenced in a study of Graves' ophthalmopathy and Graves' hyperthyroidism (dated 2018 in TCRdb). The run used an Illumina HiSeq 2000. TCR beta CDR3 regions were amplified from RNA transcripts for repertoire sequencing. The first round was an RT-PCR using HTBI primers with the Qiagen OneStep RT-PCR kit, and this first round was followed by a second-round multiplex PCR, then size selection and purification. TCRdb redid the processing of the public reads, applying fastp at Q25 and MiXCR, and retained in-frame beta chains. For every CDR3 protein sequence, its rows merge into one entry that carries the most common genes and DNA. In this sample the table shows roughly 1.1 million distinct CDR3 sequences, around a third of which occur a single time. Of the sample, 11% falls within the top ten clones. Input material: peripheral blood or thyroid tissue (not recorded which). These receptors all stem from an adult man with Graves' hyperthyroidism.

The chain has TRBV7-8 and TRBJ1-6, with 8 bases identical to TRBD1. J gave up 5 bases and V 5 bases, and 17 bases lay outside the gene matches. In germline, CDR1 is SGHVS, CDR2 FQNEAQ. This CDR3 has 19 residues. CDR3: CASSRTGGAWDSNNSPLHF. The CDR3 DNA sequence: TGTGCCAGCAGCCGTACAGGGGGTGCTTGGGACAGCAATAATTCACCCCTCCACTTT.

Points on this clonotype: A much larger clone differs by one base, so this may be a read error. The rearrangement joins TRBV2 to TRBJ2-5, with D perhaps matching TRBD1 (6 bases). The CDR3 has 14 amino acids. Germline loops: CDR1 SNHLY, CDR2 FYNNEI. Written as DNA, the CDR3 is TGTGACAGCAGTAACAGGGTTGGGGGAGAGACCCAGTACTTC. Protein: CDSSNRVGGETQYF.

In this sample, this clonotype turned up a few times. The chain combines TRBV4-1 with TRBJ1-1; no clear D gene. CDR1 and CDR2 from the germline V gene are MGHRA and YSYEKL. Deletions cut 4 bases from V and 6 bases from J, with 21 bases between. The CDR3 runs to 16 residues. The CDR3 bases are TGCGCCAGCAGCCGCCAAGATATAAAGCTATCTCCTGAAGCTTTCTTT. It yields the protein CASSRQDIKLSPEAFF.

The rearrangement uses TRBV25-1 and TRBJ1-2; no clear D. Germline CDR1 and CDR2: MGHDK and SYGVNS. Trimming cost V 1 base and J 6 bases, with 18 bases left between them. The CDR3 runs to 16 residues. The CDR3 protein is CASSEWATSSTDGYTF. The DNA for the CDR3 is TGTGCCAGCAGTGAATGGGCCACTTCTTCGACCGATGGCTACACCTTC.

The table lists this clonotype with many counts. This sequence joins TRBV25-1 and TRBJ2-2, with TRBD2 matching 7 bases. This CDR3 has 13 amino acids. V shed 2 bases and J 6 bases; nucleotides not matched to a gene: 0. Per the germline V gene, CDR1 is MGHDK and CDR2 is SYGVNS. The CDR3, as DNA: TGTGCCAGCAGTGAAGCGGGAGCCGGGGAGCTGTTTTTT. Translated: CASSEAGAGELFF.

The chain joins TRBV5-4 to TRBJ2-5, with 9 bases matching TRBD2. V was clipped by 4 bases and J by 5 bases; unmatched bases: 9. Germline loops: CDR1 SGHNT, CDR2 YYREEE (reference sequence). This CDR3 is 15 amino acids long. CDR3 in DNA: TGTGCCAGCAGCCCGGGCGGGGGGGGATTTGAGACCCAGTACTTC. This codes for CASSPGGGGFETQYF.

V and J are TRBV5-4 and TRBJ1-4; TRBD1 matches at 7 bases. Germline V lookup: CDR1 SGHNT, CDR2 YYREEE (reference sequence). V lost 4 bases and J lost 6; bases outside the gene matches: 9. There are 15 residues in the CDR3. CDR3 bases: TGTGCCAGCAGCCCGGGCCAGGGGGGGCATGAAAAACTGTTTTTT. It specifies CASSPGQGGHEKLFF.

This clonotype was observed at least ten times. The J gene is TRBJ2-5, the V gene TRBV10-3; TRBD2 aligns across 8 bases. This CDR3 is 13 amino acids long. V was clipped by 4 bases and J by 4 bases; unmatched bases: 2. The germline gives CDR1 ENHRY, CDR2 SYGVKD. This chain's CDR3 is CAISGREGETQYF. The CDR3 nucleotides read TGTGCCATCAGTGGACGGGAGGGAGAGACCCAGTACTTC.

In this sample, this clonotype turned up a few times. This rearrangement joins TRBV12-3 or TRBV12-4 to TRBJ2-7; D possibly corresponds to TRBD2 (6 bases). Trimming removed 6 bases at V and 7 bases at J, with 16 bases between. The CDR3 covers 13 residues. This CDR3 is CASSLSGAGEQYF. CDR3 DNA: TGTGCCAGCAGCTTGAGCGGCGCGGGGGAGCAGTACTTC.

This clonotype was seen at least ten times. This sequence joins TRBV7-6 and TRBJ2-7; 9 bases agree with TRBD1. Germline V lookup: CDR1 SGHVS, CDR2 FNYEAQ. The ends lost 3 bases at V and 6 bases at J; junction bases unmatched: 6. This CDR3 spans 14 amino acids. The CDR3 is CASSFGQGKGEQYF. The DNA for the CDR3 is TGTGCCAGCAGCTTCGGACAGGGGAAGGGCGAGCAGTACTTC.

This clonotype appeared many times. V usage is TRBV4-1 and J usage is TRBJ1-2; D gene uncertain. This CDR3 spans 14 amino acids. In germline, CDR1 is MGHRA, CDR2 YSYEKL. V lost 0 bases to trimming and J lost 3 bases, with 8 bases between them. CDR3 in DNA: TGCGCCAGCAGCCAAGACTTGCGGGACTATGGCTACACCTTC. Residues: CASSQDLRDYGYTF.

This clonotype came up many times. V gene TRBV7-9 combines with J gene TRBJ2-5; D tentatively reads TRBD1 or TRBD2 (5 bases each). Germline V gene lookup returns CDR1 SEHNR and CDR2 FQNEAQ (reference sequence). Deletions cut 3 bases from V and 5 bases from J, with 13 bases between. The CDR3 length is 14 residues. As DNA, the CDR3 is TGTGCCAGCAGCTTGACGAGGGGCCAGGAGACCCAGTACTTC. It specifies CASSLTRGQETQYF.

The chain carries TRBV29-1 and TRBJ2-7; D not certain. The CDR3 is 11 amino acids. V lost 8 bases and J 3 bases, leaving 11 bases between the germline ends. Germline CDR1 and CDR2: SQVTM and ANQGSEA. In nucleotides, the CDR3 is TGCAGCTTCCAGGACCACTACGAGCAGTACTTC. This gives the protein CSFQDHYEQYF.

This clonotype was found many times. This rearrangement joins TRBV12-3 or TRBV12-4 to TRBJ1-1, with D unresolved. The V end lost 2 bases, the J end lost 14 bases, and 18 bases lay between the germline ends. The CDR3 loop spans 13 amino acids. The chain's CDR3 is CASSLTLGLRTFF. CDR3 bases: TGTGCCAGCAGTTTAACACTCGGTCTACGGACGTTCTTT.

The chain employs TRBV29-1 and TRBJ2-5; weak D call: TRBD1 (6 bases). The germline V gene has CDR1 SQVTM and CDR2 ANQGSEA. The CDR3 runs 14 residues. The ends were cut back, 0 bases at V and 6 bases at J, with 14 bases in the middle. The CDR3, as DNA: TGCAGCGTTGAAGAGGCAGGGGCCTTAAAGACCCAGTACTTC. This translates into CSVEEAGALKTQYF.

This clonotype was observed a few times. The chain is built from TRBV19 and TRBJ1-1, with TRBD1 identical over 10 bases. V shed 11 bases and J 2 bases; nucleotides not matched to a gene: 8. CDR1 and CDR2 from the germline V gene are LNHDA and SQIVND (reference sequence). This CDR3 is 14 amino acids long. The CDR3 sequence: CAGGTGVGNTEAFF. The CDR3 DNA sequence: TGTGCCGGGGGGACAGGGGTCGGAAACACTGAAGCTTTCTTT.

In its sample, this clonotype was seen a few times. The chain links TRBV7-9 to TRBJ2-7; D not certain. The DNA end favors TRBJ2-1, so the J call may be wrong. Germline V CDR1 and CDR2: SEHNR, FQNEAQ (reference sequence). CDR3 length: 12 residues. CDR3 nucleotides: TGTGCCAGCAGCAGTGGGCCATATGAGCAGTTCTTC. Protein product: CASSSGPYEQFF.

In regard to this clonotype: This may come from a read error, since a much larger clone is one base off. Because it lacks the conserved phenylalanine or tryptophan at the end, this CDR3 is likely a read error. CDR3 coding DNA: TGTGCCACCAGGACTCAAGGGCAGCCCCAGCATCTT. This codes for CATRTQGQPQHL. This sequence joins TRBV10-3 and TRBJ1-5, with D unresolved. Between the trimmed V and J ends, which lost 10 bases and 7 bases, there was a span of 14 bases. There are 12 residues in the CDR3. Germline lookup yields CDR1 ENHRY and CDR2 SYGVKD.

The chain couples TRBV7-9 to TRBJ2-7, with D perhaps assigned TRBD1 or TRBD2 (5 bases each). The germline V gene has CDR1 SEHNR and CDR2 FQNEAQ (reference sequence). V was trimmed by 5 bases and J by 0 bases, leaving 14 bases between them. This CDR3 spans 15 amino acids. DNA of the CDR3: TGTGCCAGCAGCAAAACCGGGACCGTCTCCTACGAGCAGTACTTC. This codes for CASSKTGTVSYEQYF.

The chain joins TRBV7-9 to TRBJ1-2; D uncertain. The CDR3 totals 12 residues. Trimming took off 7 bases at V and 2 bases at J, with 8 bases between the two ends. The germline CDR1 and CDR2 sequences are SEHNR and FQNEAQ (reference sequence). In DNA form, the CDR3 reads TGTGCCAGCAACTTTGCGAACTATGGCTACACCTTC. The encoded protein is CASNFANYGYTF.

This clonotype showed up many times. The V and J genes are TRBV19 and TRBJ1-1; a weak D match, TRBD1 (6 bases). V lost 1 base to trimming and J lost 5 bases, with 8 bases between them. The CDR3 sequence is 13 residues long. Germline lookup yields CDR1 LNHDA and CDR2 SQIVND (reference sequence). The DNA of the CDR3 is TGTGCCAGTAGTATAGTCCAGGGGACTGAAGCTTTCTTT. It specifies CASSIVQGTEAFF. Using reference TRBV19 and TRBJ1-1 for the parts outside the CDR3, the full variable domain is DGGITQSPKYLFRKEGQNVTLSCEQNLNHDAMYWYRQDPGQGLRLIYYSQIVNDFQKGDIAEGYSVSREKKESFPLTVTSAQKNPTAFYLCASSIVQGTEAFFGQGTRLTVV.

This chain joins TRBV5-4 and TRBJ2-2, with TRBD1 as a possible D gene (6 bases). This CDR3 region has 17 residues. Germline CDR1 SGHNT, CDR2 YYREEE (reference sequence). Trimming removed 4 bases at V and 1 base at J, with 17 bases between. The CDR3 DNA is TGTGCCAGCAGCAAGACAGTACAGGGAAGGAACACCGGGGAGCTGTTTTTT. Encoded protein: CASSKTVQGRNTGELFF.

The chain is built from TRBV14 and TRBJ1-6, with a possible D match to TRBD1 (5 bases). V shed 0 bases and J shed 6 bases, with 12 bases lying between them. CDR3 length: 16 amino acids. CDR1 is SGHDN and CDR2 is FVKESK in the germline V gene. The CDR3 protein is CASSQERRGGNSPLHF. The CDR3 DNA follows: TGTGCCAGCAGCCAAGAGCGAAGGGGCGGTAATTCACCCCTCCACTTT.